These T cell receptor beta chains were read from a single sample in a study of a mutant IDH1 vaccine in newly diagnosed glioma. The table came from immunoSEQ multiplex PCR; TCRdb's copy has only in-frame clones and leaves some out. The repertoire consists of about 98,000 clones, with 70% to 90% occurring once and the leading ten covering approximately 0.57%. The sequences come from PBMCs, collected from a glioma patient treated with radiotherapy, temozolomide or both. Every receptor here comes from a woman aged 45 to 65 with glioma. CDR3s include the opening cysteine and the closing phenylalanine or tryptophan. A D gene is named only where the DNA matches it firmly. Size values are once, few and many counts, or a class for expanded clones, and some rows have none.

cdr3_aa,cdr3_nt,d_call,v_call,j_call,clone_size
CATSRASAGQGEYEQYF,TGTGCCACCAGCAGAGCCTCCGCGGGACAGGGGGAGTACGAGCAGTACTTC,TRBD1,TRBV15,TRBJ2-7,.
CASSGSGHRNTEAFF,TGTGCCAGCAGTGGGTCGGGACACCGGAACACTGAAGCTTTCTTT,.,TRBV27,TRBJ1-1,.
CAWSGPLDTQYF,TGTGCCTGGAGTGGTCCACTAGACACGCAGTATTTT,.,TRBV30,TRBJ2-3,.
CASYSRGRTEAFF,TGTGCCAGCTACTCGAGGGGAAGGACTGAAGCTTTCTTT,.,TRBV18,TRBJ1-1,.
CSVRTGRNQPQHF,TGCAGCGTTAGGACAGGACGAAATCAGCCCCAGCATTTT,TRBD1,TRBV29-1,TRBJ1-5,.
CASSLGTASYNEQFF,TGTGCCAGCTCCCTTGGGACGGCCTCCTACAATGAGCAGTTCTTC,.,TRBV18,TRBJ2-1,.
CASSLAPRDRAGYNEQFF,TGCGCCAGCAGCTTGGCCCCCCGCGACAGGGCAGGTTACAATGAGCAGTTCTTC,TRBD1,TRBV5-1,TRBJ2-1,.
CASSDRASGKLFF,TGTGCCAGCAGTGACAGGGCCAGCGGAAAACTGTTTTTT,TRBD1,TRBV28,TRBJ1-4,.
CASSPGRGRMNTEAFF,TGCGCCAGCAGCCCGGGGAGAGGGCGAATGAACACTGAAGCTTTCTTT,.,TRBV5-1,TRBJ1-1,.
CASSLLSGNSYEQYF,TGTGCCAGCAGTTTACTCAGCGGGAACTCCTACGAGCAGTACTTC,TRBD2,TRBV27,TRBJ2-7,.
CASRGQGENTGELFF,TGCGCCAGCCGAGGACAGGGAGAGAACACCGGGGAGCTGTTTTTT,TRBD1,TRBV5-1,TRBJ2-2,.
CASSFNRLEETQYF,TGCGCCAGCAGCTTTAACCGCCTAGAAGAGACCCAGTACTTC,.,TRBV5-1,TRBJ2-5,once
CASRTGDSYNEQFF,TGTGCCAGCAGAACAGGGGACTCCTACAATGAGCAGTTCTTC,TRBD1,TRBV6-1,TRBJ2-1,.
CASSQLAGVSYEQYF,TGTGCCAGCAGTCAGCTAGCGGGGGTCTCCTACGAGCAGTACTTC,TRBD2,TRBV28,TRBJ2-7,.
CASSRRDFQETQYF,TGCGCCAGCAGCCGTCGGGACTTTCAAGAGACCCAGTACTTC,.,TRBV5-1,TRBJ2-5,.
CASTWTGQETQYF,TGTGCCAGCACCTGGACAGGCCAAGAGACCCAGTACTTC,TRBD1,TRBV6-1,TRBJ2-5,.
CASSQQGRGNQPQHF,TGTGCCAGCAGTCAACAGGGGAGAGGCAATCAGCCCCAGCATTTT,TRBD1,TRBV2,TRBJ1-5,few
CAWSGISQETQYF,TGTGCCTGGAGCGGCATATCTCAAGAGACCCAGTACTTC,.,TRBV30,TRBJ2-5,.
CASSLALAGGGDTQYF,TGTGCCAGCAGCTTGGCGCTAGCGGGAGGCGGGGATACGCAGTATTTT,TRBD2,TRBV5-5,TRBJ2-3,.
CASGTGRTSGRAGTDTQYF,TGTGCCAGTGGGACAGGACGGACTAGCGGGAGGGCCGGGACAGATACGCAGTATTTT,TRBD2,TRBV27,TRBJ2-3,.